A selection of T cell receptor beta chains follows, all from one sample in a study of cytomegalovirus exposure and HLA in healthy donors. Sequenced by immunoSEQ multiplex PCR; TCRdb stores in-frame clones only, minus some. The sample holds some 150,000 clones; about three quarters are singletons and the top ten take over 2.5%. Sequencing used PBMCs. These receptors were collected from a woman aged 30 to 39 in good health and CMV-seronegative. Each CDR3 is given with its conserved first and last residue. The D gene is left open where the match is weak. Where a row states a size, it is once, few, many or the class of an expanded clone; other rows omit it.

j_call clone_size v_call d_call cdr3_aa cdr3_nt
TRBJ2-1 few TRBV2 TRBD2 CASSEPFPGLPFF TGTGCCAGCAGTGAACCCTTCCCGGGACTACCGTTCTTC
TRBJ2-5 - TRBV5-1 TRBD1 CASSLSQGSQETQYF TGCGCCAGCAGCTTATCACAGGGGTCCCAAGAGACCCAGTACTTC
TRBJ2-7 - TRBV6-1 - CASSADTQETYEQYF TGTGCCAGCAGTGCAGATACACAGGAGACCTACGAGCAGTACTTC
TRBJ1-5 - TRBV5-1 TRBD1 CASSWGDRRNQPQHF TGCGCCAGCAGCTGGGGGGACAGGAGGAATCAGCCCCAGCATTTT
TRBJ2-7 - TRBV7-2 - CASSSSSSYEQYF TGTGCCAGCAGCTCCTCGAGCTCCTACGAGCAGTACTTC
TRBJ2-7 - TRBV5-6 TRBD2 CASSGPGLAGGGGEQYF TGTGCCAGCAGCGGGCCGGGACTAGCGGGAGGGGGGGGCGAGCAGTACTTC
TRBJ2-1 - TRBV27 - CASSLFGSVNNEQFF TGTGCCAGCAGTTTATTCGGGAGTGTCAACAATGAGCAGTTCTTC
TRBJ2-5 few TRBV12-5 - CASGLIRGGGETQYF TGTGCTAGTGGTTTGATAAGGGGGGGAGGGGAGACCCAGTACTTC
TRBJ2-7 few TRBV6-5 TRBD2 CASRLSGNPYEQYF TGTGCCAGCAGATTAAGCGGGAACCCCTACGAGCAGTACTTC
TRBJ2-1 - TRBV7-6 TRBD2 CASSEELAGGPSEQFF TGTGCCAGCAGCGAAGAACTAGCGGGAGGGCCCAGTGAGCAGTTCTTC
TRBJ2-1 - TRBV19 - CASTGLEGIYNEQFF TGTGCCAGTACAGGGTTGGAGGGTATCTACAATGAGCAGTTCTTC